Below, one T cell receptor beta chain is given with its context. Its antigen is currently not known. There are no base qualities to consult, and no much larger clone falls within one base. This entry belongs to a study of regulatory T cells in long-lasting Graves disease (dated by TCRdb to 2020 to 2023). Regarding the research as a whole: Antithyroid drugs had been taken for less than 3 months by newly diagnosed Graves' disease patients. Peripheral blood TCR sequencing and RNA sequencing compared persistent Graves' disease patients with newly diagnosed Graves' disease patients. The study was registered as a clinical trial and conducted in China. TCR sequencing covered roughly 13 persistent and roughly 20 newly diagnosed Graves' disease patients, some 35 samples in total.

The time point tag for this specimen amounts to: newly diagnosed GD, antithyroid drugs for less than 3 months. For both TCR sequencing and RNA sequencing, RNA was extracted from PBMCs using TRIzol. The diagnosis of Graves' disease was made according to American Thyroid Association guidelines. Patients were recruited from an endocrinology department in Xi'an, China. Each patient gave about 9.1 milliliters of peripheral blood, collected in an EDTA anticoagulant tube. Ficoll Paque Plus density gradient separation was used to isolate PBMCs, and no further T cell sorting was done. An Agilent 2100 Bioanalyzer and agarose gel were used to assess RNA quality, and a NanoDrop 2000 was used to measure RNA concentration. Library creation used multiplex PCR. The listed sequencing device is Illumina HiSeq 4000. CDR3 regions were amplified by Arm-PCR with iRepertoire HTBI primers to construct TCR beta libraries. Before sequencing, the PCR products went through gel purification. Turning to the authors' computational methods: Gene usage analysis of CDR3 amino acid clonotypes used the 60 to 75 TRBV and 12 to 15 TRBJ segments found across samples. COPE and FqMerger were used to merge filtered high-quality paired reads into contigs. BLAST was used to align contigs to IMGT TRBV, TRBD and TRBJ reference genes, with CDR3 defined following IMGT. Any clonotype with a frequency above 0.1% was classified as a highly expanded clone. Shannon entropy was used to measure repertoire diversity, and the Gini coefficient was used to measure V-J evenness. Public clonotypes were defined as clonotypes shared by more than one individual. TCRdb redid the processing of the public reads, applying fastp at Q25 and MiXCR, and retained in-frame beta chains. Each record represents a unique CDR3 protein, reported with the most common genes and DNA among its rows. Clone size and V and J calls follow TCRdb, not the original study. For this sample the table gives 500,000 to 700,000 distinct CDR3 sequences, of which 16% were detected only once. More than 15% of the sample comes from the top ten.

Points the paper makes about the study in general: Persistent Graves' disease patients showed lower TCR Shannon entropy and fewer highly expanded clones than newly diagnosed patients, suggesting clonal expansion. Because the primary lesion, thyroid tissue, could not be accessed, the study looked at peripheral blood alone. The small sample size was acknowledged by the authors as a limitation that may reduce accuracy. TRBV28, TRBJ1-2 and TRBJ2-5 were preferentially used in persistent disease, while TRBV20-1 and TRBJ2-1 were favored in newly diagnosed disease. Only the TCR beta chain was sequenced and analyzed. More public clonotypes were shared among persistent patients (approximately 3,000) than among newly diagnosed patients (roughly 960).

Per the germline V gene, SGHRS is the CDR1 and YFSETQ is the CDR2. V gives up 0 bases and J gives up 2 bases, and the segment between their germline ends measures 12 bases. The CDR3 spans 15 residues, from the cysteine through the phenylalanine. Only the CDR3 DNA stays, 45 bases, in frame from base 1. The same sample was also studied in work on T cells in Graves' hyperthyroidism and ophthalmopathy. Looking at the second paper: Graves' hyperthyroidism was defined as stable when no progression to ophthalmopathy occurred over 18 months of follow-up. Hyperthyroidism patients were newly diagnosed, had a disease duration of under 2 months, and were aged 18 to 65 years. Any patient with an uncontrolled infection, another autoimmune disease, pregnancy or lactation was excluded. Diagnoses were based on clinical symptoms, serum thyroxine and TRAb, thyroid ultrasound and orbital computed tomography. A first-round RT-PCR of the TCR CDR3 used the HTBI primer set with the Qiagen OneStep RT-PCR kit. Most expanded thyroid clonotypes (frequency above 0.001) were also found in blood, which suggests that blood repertoires may mirror thyroid immune responses. A model built on a 13 V-J signature distinguished ophthalmopathy from stable hyperthyroidism, reaching over 85% sensitivity and 81% to 83% specificity in cross-validation and 80%/75% in testing. In validation, progression to ophthalmopathy was predicted by the model with more than 65% sensitivity and 72% to 85% specificity, a median of approximately 6.5 months before onset. To identify distinguishing TCR V-J signatures, a discovery cohort of about a hundred patients was used, comprising approximately 40 with Graves' ophthalmopathy and about 59 with stable Graves' hyperthyroidism. An independent validation cohort of 18 to 20 hyperthyroidism patients and 17 patients who later progressed to ophthalmopathy tested prospective prediction of ophthalmopathy. For training and testing, the approximately 97 patients in the discovery cohort were randomly divided in a 7:3 ratio. Thyroid tissue and blood T-cell repertoires from roughly six Graves' hyperthyroidism patients were also compared in the study. After sampling, hyperthyroidism patients received methimazole starting at 30 mg daily, and ophthalmopathy patients received high-dose intravenous methylprednisolone. The libraries were constructed in a second round of multiplex PCR and then size-selected and purified. Paired-end sequencing of the libraries was performed with 100 bp reads on an Illumina HiSeq2000. Raw data were processed with SOAPnuke, discarding reads with adapters, uncalled bases, mean Phred below 15, or no exact constant-primer or identifier match. COPE v1.2.5 was used to merge the high-quality paired reads, and each unique nucleotide sequence was defined as a clonotype. MiTCR v1.1 was used to align clonotypes to the IMGT TRBV, TRBD and TRBJ reference segments. The analysis included only V-J combinations with a frequency above 0.0001, which together covered 99% to 99.2% of the repertoires. A TCS score was defined as the ratio of F50 (clonal expansion) to E x V (chaos), with BLOSUM62-based TCRdist applied between CDR3 peptides within each V-J. Welch's t-statistics and random forest reduced fewer than 550 V-J features to 10 to 15, which were used in a naive Bayes classifier (R e1071). No statistical method was used to fix the sample size in advance, and group allocation was not hidden from the investigators. The paper describes TCR Vbeta CDR3 sequencing of 140 or so peripheral blood samples, made up of approximately 40 ophthalmopathy patients, more than 70 hyperthyroidism patients and 17 progressor patients.

The specimen comprised peripheral blood mononuclear cells (PBMCs), sampled at new diagnosis, from a patient treated with antithyroid drugs. This clonotype originated in a woman in her twenties or thirties with Graves disease. Donor details come from another sample of the same person, matched by shared clones. The chain is assembled from TRBV5-1 and TRBJ2-7; TRBD2 is perhaps the D gene, given 6 matching bases. The sequence in DNA is TGCGCCAGCAGCTTGGAAAGGGGACTCACCTACGAGCAGTACTTC. Translated, this is CASSLERGLTYEQYF.